This entry is about one T cell receptor beta chain. This entry belongs to a study of blood T cell repertoires in COVID-19. CDR3 length equals 20 residues. Per germline, CDR1 MDHEN and CDR2 SYDVKM. V gave up 3 bases and J gave up 8 bases; unmatched junction bases: 24. Assay used: immunoSEQ multiplex PCR; TCRdb lists only in-frame clones, some missing. The sample has about 200,000 clones; roughly 90% are singletons. The chain joins TRBV28 to TRBJ2-1; TRBD1 aligns across 8 bases. Sample: peripheral blood. The sequence was obtained from a man in his fifties with acute or convalescent COVID-19. This chain's CDR3 is CASSLATGVWGRVVLDEQFF. DNA for the CDR3: TGTGCCAGCAGTTTGGCGACAGGGGTCTGGGGAAGGGTGGTTCTGGATGAGCAGTTCTTC.